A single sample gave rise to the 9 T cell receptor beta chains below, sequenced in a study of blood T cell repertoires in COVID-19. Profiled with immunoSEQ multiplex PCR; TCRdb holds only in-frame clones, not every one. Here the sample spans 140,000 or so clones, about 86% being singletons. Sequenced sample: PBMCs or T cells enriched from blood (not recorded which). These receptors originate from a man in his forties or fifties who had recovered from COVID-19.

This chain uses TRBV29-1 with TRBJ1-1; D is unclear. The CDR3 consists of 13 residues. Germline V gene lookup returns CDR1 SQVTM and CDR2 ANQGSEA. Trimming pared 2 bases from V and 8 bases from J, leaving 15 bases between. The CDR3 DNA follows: TGCAGCGTTGAAAGTCCTGGTCTTAGAGAAGCTTTCTTT. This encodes CSVESPGLREAFF. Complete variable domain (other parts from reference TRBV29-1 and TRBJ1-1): SAVISQKPSRDICQRGTSLTIQCQVDSQVTMMFWYRQQPGQSLTLIATANQGSEATYESGFVIDKFPISRPNLTFSTLTVSNMSPEDSSIYLCSVESPGLREAFFGQGTRLTVV.

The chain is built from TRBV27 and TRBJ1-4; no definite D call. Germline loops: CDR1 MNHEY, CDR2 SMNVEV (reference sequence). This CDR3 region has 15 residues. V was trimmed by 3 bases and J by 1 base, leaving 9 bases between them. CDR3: CASSFIPGTNEKLFF. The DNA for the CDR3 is TGTGCCAGCAGTTTTATCCCGGGAACTAATGAAAAACTGTTTTTT.

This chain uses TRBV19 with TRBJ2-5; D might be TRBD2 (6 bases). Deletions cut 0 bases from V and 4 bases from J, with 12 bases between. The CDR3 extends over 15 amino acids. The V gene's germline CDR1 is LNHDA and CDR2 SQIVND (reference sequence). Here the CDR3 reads CASSIDQEGRETQYF. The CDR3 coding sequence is TGTGCCAGTAGTATAGATCAGGAGGGTCGAGAGACCCAGTACTTC.

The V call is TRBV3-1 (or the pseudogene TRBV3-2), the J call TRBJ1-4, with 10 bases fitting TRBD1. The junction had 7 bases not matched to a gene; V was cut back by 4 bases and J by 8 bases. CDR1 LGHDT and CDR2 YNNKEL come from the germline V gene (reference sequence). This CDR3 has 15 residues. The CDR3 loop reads CASSLEGQGKEKLFF. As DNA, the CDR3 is TGTGCCAGCAGCCTCGAGGGACAGGGGAAGGAAAAACTGTTTTTT.

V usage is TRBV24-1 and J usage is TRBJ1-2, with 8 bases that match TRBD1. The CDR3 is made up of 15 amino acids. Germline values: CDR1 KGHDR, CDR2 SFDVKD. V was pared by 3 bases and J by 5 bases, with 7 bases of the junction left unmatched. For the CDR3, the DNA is TGTGCCACCAGTGATCCTACAGGGGGTATATATGGCTACACCTTC. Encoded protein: CATSDPTGGIYGYTF.

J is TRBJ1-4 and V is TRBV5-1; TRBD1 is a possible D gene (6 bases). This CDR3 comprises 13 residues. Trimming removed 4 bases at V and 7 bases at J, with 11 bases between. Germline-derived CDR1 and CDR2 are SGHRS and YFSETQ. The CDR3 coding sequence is TGCGCCAGCAGCCCAGGACAGCGTGAAAAACTGTTTTTT. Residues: CASSPGQREKLFF.

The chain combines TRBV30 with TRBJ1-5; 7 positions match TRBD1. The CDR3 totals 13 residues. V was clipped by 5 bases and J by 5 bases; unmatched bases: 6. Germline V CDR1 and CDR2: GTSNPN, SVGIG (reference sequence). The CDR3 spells CAWATGVDQPQHF. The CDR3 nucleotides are TGTGCCTGGGCAACAGGGGTAGATCAGCCCCAGCATTTT. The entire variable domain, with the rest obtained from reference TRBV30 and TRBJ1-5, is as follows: SQTIHQWPATLVQPVGSPLSLECTVEGTSNPNLYWYRQAAGRGLQLLFYSVGIGQISSEVPQNLSASRPQDRQFILSSKKLLLSDSGFYLCAWATGVDQPQHFGDGTRLSIL.

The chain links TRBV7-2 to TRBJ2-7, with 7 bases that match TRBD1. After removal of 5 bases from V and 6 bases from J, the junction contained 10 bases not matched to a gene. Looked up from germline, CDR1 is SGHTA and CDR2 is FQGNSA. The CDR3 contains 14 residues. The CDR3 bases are TGTGCCAGCAGCCGGGGACAGCAAAACTTCGAGCAGTACTTC. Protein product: CASSRGQQNFEQYF.

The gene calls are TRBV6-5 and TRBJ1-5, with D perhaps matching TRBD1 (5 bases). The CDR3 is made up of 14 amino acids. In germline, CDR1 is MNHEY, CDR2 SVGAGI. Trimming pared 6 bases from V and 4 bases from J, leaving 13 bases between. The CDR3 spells CASSLYRLNQPQHF. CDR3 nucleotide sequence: TGTGCCAGCAGCCTATACAGGTTAAATCAGCCCCAGCATTTT.